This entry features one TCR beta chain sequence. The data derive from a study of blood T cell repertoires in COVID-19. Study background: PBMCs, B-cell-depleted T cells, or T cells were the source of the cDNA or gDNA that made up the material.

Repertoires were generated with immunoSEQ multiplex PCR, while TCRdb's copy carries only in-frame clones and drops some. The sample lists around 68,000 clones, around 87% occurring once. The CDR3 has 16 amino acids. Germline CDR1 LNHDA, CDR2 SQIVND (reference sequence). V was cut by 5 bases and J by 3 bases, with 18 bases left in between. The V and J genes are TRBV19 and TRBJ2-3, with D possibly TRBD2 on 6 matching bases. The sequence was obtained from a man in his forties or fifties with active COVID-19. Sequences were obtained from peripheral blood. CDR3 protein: CASSPRDFGATDTQYF. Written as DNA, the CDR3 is TGTGCCAGTAGTCCCCGGGACTTCGGGGCGACAGATACGCAGTATTTT.